These 18 T cell receptor beta chains originate from one sample sequenced in a study of CD8 T cells in ankylosing spondylitis. TCRdb passed the 5' RACE reads through MiXCR, listing each CDR3 protein once. The sample carries under 250,000 distinct CDR3 sequences, approximately 11% recorded once. The sequencing sample was made of blood, either unsorted or a sorted T cell fraction (not recorded which). These receptors originate from a male donor with ankylosing spondylitis or in good health (not recorded which).

This clonotype was counted ten times or more. The rearrangement joins TRBV20-1 to TRBJ2-7; D not resolved. Trimming took 0 bases from V and 3 from J, leaving 3 bases between them. This CDR3 comprises 11 residues. CDR1 is DFQATT, CDR2 SNEGSKA, per germline (reference sequence). The CDR3 is CSARDNYEQYF. In nucleotides, the CDR3 is TGCAGTGCTAGAGATAACTACGAGCAGTACTTC.

CDR3 amino acids: CASSLKGGNEKLFF. The CDR3 DNA follows: TGTGCCAGCAGCTTGAAAGGGGGCAATGAAAAACTGTTTTTT. The chain combines TRBV7-9 with TRBJ1-4; 7 bases match TRBD1. V shed 3 bases and J 5 bases; nucleotides not matched to a gene: 3. Germline V gene data show CDR1 as SEHNR and CDR2 as FQNEAQ (reference sequence). The CDR3 totals 14 residues.

This clonotype has more than one count but fewer than ten. The chain is built from TRBV6-4 and TRBJ2-1; 8 bases are a match to TRBD1. Germline V lookup: CDR1 MRHNA, CDR2 SNTAGT. V shed 4 bases, J shed 10 bases, and the junction held 6 bases outside the gene matches. This CDR3 has 13 residues. The CDR3 DNA reads as TGTGCCAGCAGTGTGAAAGACAGGGGCGAGCAGTTCTTC. Translating gives CASSVKDRGEQFF.

This clonotype was counted ten times or more. The chain is built from TRBV5-6 and TRBJ2-3; 10 bases are shared with TRBD1. V was pared by 2 bases and J by 3 bases, with 15 bases of the junction left unmatched. This CDR3 has 19 amino acids. Germline CDR1 is SGHDT and CDR2 is YYEEEE. The CDR3, as DNA: TGTGCCAGCAGCTTCGTGACAGGGGGCGCAGATAGCTTTACAGATACGCAGTATTTT. Protein sequence: CASSFVTGGADSFTDTQYF.

This clonotype was observed many times. The DNA of the CDR3 is TGCGCCAGCAGCGGTAGCTACGGGGGGGCCGGTGAGACCCAGTACTTC. Translation: CASSGSYGGAGETQYF. V is TRBV5-1 and J is TRBJ2-5; 8 bases are a match to TRBD2. With V trimmed by 4 bases and J by 5 bases, 13 bases remained unmatched. This CDR3 has 16 residues. Germline V gene data show CDR1 as SGHRS and CDR2 as YFSETQ.

The sample holds many counts of this clonotype. This rearrangement joins TRBV12-3 or TRBV12-4 to TRBJ2-1, with 8 bases lining up with TRBD2. This CDR3 spans 14 amino acids. J lost 6 bases, V lost 5 bases, and 6 bases had no gene match. CDR3 DNA: TGTGCCAGCAGTACGATAGCGGGGAGCAATGAGCAGTTCTTC. Its protein is CASSTIAGSNEQFF.

This clonotype came up many times. V and J are TRBV11-2 and TRBJ2-2, with no clear D. This CDR3 comprises 15 residues. Germline CDR1 and CDR2: SGHAT and FQNNGV. Trimming stripped 5 bases from V and 8 bases from J, with 18 bases between. The CDR3 nucleotides read TGTGCCAGCAGCCCCACGGTACTTAAATCGGGGGAGCTGTTTTTT. The encoded protein is CASSPTVLKSGELFF. Variable domain in full (rest from reference TRBV11-2 and TRBJ2-2): EAGVAQSPRYKIIEKRQSVAFWCNPISGHATLYWYQQILGQGPKLLIQFQNNGVVDDSQLPKDRFSAERLKGVDSTLKIQPAKLEDSAVYLCASSPTVLKSGELFFGEGSRLTVL.

This clonotype occurred many times. This sequence joins TRBV9 and TRBJ2-1; D uncertain. Trimming removed 0 bases from V and 5 bases from J, with 9 bases in between. This CDR3 region has 14 residues. In germline, CDR1 is SGDLS, CDR2 YYNGEE. In DNA, the CDR3 is TGTGCCAGCAGCGTAGCTGGGCAGCACAATGAGCAGTTCTTC. Its translation: CASSVAGQHNEQFF.

At least ten counts were recorded for this clonotype. The gene calls are TRBV29-1 and TRBJ2-1; 10 bases align to TRBD2. Germline V gene sequence: CDR1 SQVTM, CDR2 ANQGSEA. The CDR3 covers 15 residues. The ends lost 4 bases at V and 5 bases at J; junction bases unmatched: 8. The DNA of the CDR3 is TGCAGCGTTGGAGTACTTCTAGCGGGGGACAATGAGCAGTTCTTC. It yields the protein CSVGVLLAGDNEQFF.

V and J are TRBV7-3 and TRBJ2-1; 12 bases are a match to TRBD2. Germline lookup yields CDR1 SGHTA and CDR2 FQGTGA. CDR3 length: 16 residues. With V trimmed by 5 bases and J by 6 bases, 8 bases remained unmatched. The CDR3 region is CASSRTLAGGVNEQFF. As DNA, the CDR3 is TGTGCCAGCAGCAGAACACTAGCGGGGGGAGTCAATGAGCAGTTCTTC.

This clonotype appeared many times. This sequence joins TRBV20-1 and TRBJ1-2; D might be TRBD1 (6 bases). Germline-derived CDR1 and CDR2 are DFQATT and SNEGSKA (reference sequence). The CDR3 loop spans 14 amino acids. V was cut by 0 bases and J by 3 bases, with 11 bases left in between. This CDR3 reads CSARETAGDYGYTF. CDR3 sequence (DNA): TGCAGTGCTAGAGAGACGGCAGGGGACTATGGCTACACCTTC.

This clonotype showed up just a few times. The chain couples TRBV7-8 to TRBJ2-1, with 8 bases that match TRBD2. The CDR3 is made up of 15 amino acids. The J segment lost 6 bases and the V segment lost 8 bases, leaving 12 bases of the junction unmatched. The germline V gene has CDR1 SGHVS and CDR2 FQNEAQ. The CDR3 DNA sequence: TGTGCCAGCGTTGGTGGGACTAGGCTGGTCAATGAGCAGTTCTTC. The encoded protein is CASVGGTRLVNEQFF.

This clonotype is a singleton in its sample. The conserved phenylalanine or tryptophan is not found at the CDR3 terminus, so this likely reflects a read error. The chain has TRBV19 and TRBJ2-1; D is unresolved. The germline V gene encodes CDR1 LNHDA and CDR2 SQIVND (reference sequence). This CDR3 has 12 residues. The V end was cut by 2 bases, the J end by 6 bases, with 5 bases between. The CDR3 here is CASSISLNEQFY. For the CDR3, the DNA is TGTGCCAGTAGTATAAGCCTCAATGAGCAGTTCTAC.

In its sample, this clonotype was seen a few times. This sequence joins TRBV3-1 and TRBJ2-3, with D unresolved. The V and J ends lost 2 bases and 0 bases respectively, with 3 bases between them. From germline, CDR1 is LGHDT and CDR2 YNNKEL (reference sequence). CDR3 length: 13 amino acids. CDR3 DNA: TGTGCCAGCAGCCAACCGAGCACAGATACGCAGTATTTT. Translation gives CASSQPSTDTQYF.

The J gene is TRBJ2-5, the V gene TRBV7-2; D gene unclear. The length of the CDR3 is 15 residues. Trimming cost V 1 base and J 0 bases, with 9 bases left between them. The germline CDR1 and CDR2 sequences are SGHTA and FQGNSA. The CDR3 sequence: CASSLVSGYQETQYF. The CDR3, as DNA: TGTGCCAGCAGCTTAGTATCTGGGTACCAAGAGACCCAGTACTTC.

This clonotype was observed a handful of times. V is TRBV11-2 and J is TRBJ2-1, with TRBD2 matching 11 bases. The CDR3 totals 22 residues. Germline V gives CDR1 SGHAT, CDR2 FQNNGV. Trimming cost V 1 base and J 2 bases; bases outside gene matches: 19. For the CDR3, the DNA is TGTGCCAGCAGCTTAGGTCTAGAGGGGTTTCTGGGGACTAGCGGAACCTACAATGAGCAGTTCTTC. Encoded protein: CASSLGLEGFLGTSGTYNEQFF.

The rearrangement uses TRBV20-1 and TRBJ2-7; 8 bases are a match to TRBD2. After removal of 5 bases from V and 2 bases from J, the junction contained 5 bases not matched to a gene. Per the germline V gene, CDR1 is DFQATT and CDR2 is SNEGSKA (reference sequence). CDR3 length equals 13 residues. The CDR3 loop is CSALAGGTYEQYF. CDR3 bases: TGCAGTGCTCTAGCGGGCGGAACCTACGAGCAGTACTTC.

The chain is built from TRBV29-1 and TRBJ2-1; 7 bases are a match to TRBD2. V shed 3 bases and J 9 bases; nucleotides not matched to a gene: 8. The CDR3 runs 13 residues. Germline-derived CDR1 and CDR2 are SQVTM and ANQGSEA. Here the CDR3 reads CSVDFGGFVEQFF. In nucleotides, the CDR3 is TGCAGCGTTGATTTCGGGGGGTTCGTTGAGCAGTTCTTC.